This record covers a single T cell receptor beta chain. The sample is drawn from a study of blood T cell repertoires in COVID-19. Overall study: Samples taken during acute and convalescent COVID-19 were collected in the United States, Italy and Spain. The cDNA or gDNA used as material had been derived from T cells, B-cell-depleted T cells, or PBMCs.

Original processing methods: Reference gene primer amplification gave estimated nucleated cell counts. Clones were sequenced by immunoSEQ multiplex PCR, and TCRdb holds only the in-frame ones, with some missing. V and J calls and clone size follow that table, whereas D and trimming were derived from the DNA. Counted here are some 150,000 clones, 84% occurring once; the ten biggest clones make up 9% to 10%. The receptor was isolated from a woman between 50 and 59 years old with acute or convalescent COVID-19. Sequenced input: peripheral blood.

The CDR3 spells CATGGRGTDTQYF. The DNA for the CDR3 is TGTGCCACGGGGGGGCGGGGCACAGATACGCAGTATTTT. The chain recombines TRBV24-1 with TRBJ2-3; D may be TRBD2 (7 bases). This CDR3 has 13 amino acids. Germline values: CDR1 KGHDR, CDR2 SFDVKD. The ends were cut back, 10 bases at V and 1 base at J, with 11 bases in the middle.